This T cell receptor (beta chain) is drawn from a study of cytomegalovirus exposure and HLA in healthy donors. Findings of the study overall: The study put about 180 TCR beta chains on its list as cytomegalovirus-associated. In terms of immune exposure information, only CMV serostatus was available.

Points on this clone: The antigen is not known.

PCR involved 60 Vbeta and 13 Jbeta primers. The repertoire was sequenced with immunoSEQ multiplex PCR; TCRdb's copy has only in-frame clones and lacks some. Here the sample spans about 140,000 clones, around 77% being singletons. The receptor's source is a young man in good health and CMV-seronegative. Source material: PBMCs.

The CDR3 is CASSAMKSRDTSYEQYF. CDR3 nucleotide sequence: TGCGCCAGCAGCGCCATGAAGTCCCGGGACACCTCCTACGAGCAGTACTTC. The chain carries TRBV5-1 and TRBJ2-7, with D maybe TRBD1 (6 bases). The CDR3 extends over 17 amino acids. The V gene lost 4 bases and the J gene lost 0 bases, with 20 bases spanning the gap. In germline, CDR1 is SGHRS, CDR2 YFSETQ.